This TCR beta chain was identified during a study of blood T cell repertoires in COVID-19. Method: immunoSEQ multiplex PCR; TCRdb's copy keeps in-frame clones and lacks some. The sample gives under 300,000 clones, around four fifths of which show up once; approximately 1.8% is in the top ten. The ends were cut back, 5 bases at V and 2 bases at J, with 13 bases in the middle. CDR3 length: 14 residues. CDR1 and CDR2 (germline): SGHTA, FQGNSA. Source material: peripheral blood. The origin of this receptor is a man between 25 and 39 years old who had recovered from COVID-19. V and J are TRBV7-2 and TRBJ2-7, with D perhaps TRBD1 (6 bases). As DNA, the CDR3 is TGTGCCAGCAGCCCCGGGACACTTACCTACGAGCAGTACTTC. Amino acids: CASSPGTLTYEQYF.